This T cell receptor (beta chain) emerged from a study of T cell responses to AZD1222 COVID-19 vaccine. Profiled with immunoSEQ multiplex PCR; TCRdb holds only in-frame clones, not every one. The sample includes approximately 84,000 clones, roughly nine tenths of them seen just once. The ends were cut back, 4 bases at V and 4 bases at J, with 14 bases in the middle. Germline loops: CDR1 WSHSY, CDR2 SAAADI. CDR3 length: 15 amino acids. This receptor was identified in an adult who received the AZD1222 COVID-19 vaccine. J is TRBJ1-5 and V is TRBV10-2; no clear D. The sample consisted of peripheral blood, taken 28 days after the second AZD1222 dose. The CDR3 spells CASSAARNSNQPQHF. In DNA form, the CDR3 reads TGCGCCAGCAGTGCGGCCAGGAATTCAAATCAGCCCCAGCATTTT.